Below, 27 T cell receptor beta chains from the same sample are listed, as sequenced in a study of cytomegalovirus exposure and HLA in healthy donors. Data came from immunoSEQ multiplex PCR; TCRdb stores just in-frame clones and leaves some out. The sample has 300,000 to 400,000 clones, roughly 89% seen once. Sequencing was performed on PBMCs. Receptor source: a woman under 30 in good health and CMV-seronegative.

This clone was found once. The chain is built from TRBV27 and TRBJ1-2; D not resolved. The CDR3 has 13 residues. V was pared by 8 bases and J by 5 bases, with 15 bases between. The germline CDR1 and CDR2 sequences are MNHEY and SMNVEV (reference sequence). The CDR3 loop reads CASSPGWRYGYTF. The CDR3 region has the DNA TGTGCCAGCTCCCCGGGTTGGCGGTATGGCTACACCTTC.

The chain uses TRBV2 and TRBJ1-1, with D possibly matching TRBD1 (6 bases). The CDR3 has 13 amino acids. V gave up 3 bases and J gave up 1 base, with 6 bases separating them. Germline V gives CDR1 SNHLY, CDR2 FYNNEI. The CDR3 here is CASSEDRNTEAFF. Written as DNA, the CDR3 is TGTGCCAGCAGTGAGGACAGGAACACTGAAGCTTTCTTT.

This chain uses TRBV6-1 with TRBJ2-1; 10 nucleotides line up with TRBD1. Looked up from germline, CDR1 is MNHNS and CDR2 is SASEGT. Germline trimming cut 8 bases from V and 7 bases from J; bases unmatched to any gene: 11. The CDR3 runs 15 residues. Written as DNA, the CDR3 is TGTGCCAGCGGGACAGGGGATTCGGACCGAAATGAGCAGTTCTTC. The encoded protein is CASGTGDSDRNEQFF.

This clone occurred once. As DNA, the CDR3 is TGTGCCAGCAGTTGGGGGGGGACTAGCGGGACTCAGTACTTC. Its protein is CASSWGGTSGTQYF. The chain recombines TRBV6-5 with TRBJ2-7, with 13 positions matching TRBD2. Germline lookup yields CDR1 MNHEY and CDR2 SVGAGI. CDR3 length: 14 amino acids. V lost 4 bases and J lost 10; bases outside the gene matches: 7.

This chain connects TRBV4-2 to TRBJ2-1, with 15 bases fitting TRBD2. Germline CDR1 LGHNA, CDR2 YNFKEQ. The CDR3 is 20 amino acids. V shed 4 bases and J 1 base; nucleotides not matched to a gene: 11. Here the CDR3 reads CASSPRTSGGAQKSYNEQFF. The CDR3 DNA is TGTGCCAGCAGCCCAAGGACTAGCGGGGGGGCCCAGAAGTCCTACAATGAGCAGTTCTTC.

Written as DNA, the CDR3 is TGTGCCAGCAGCTCGAGGGAGGGAGGGGAAGTACCTGAGCAGTTCTTC. It yields the protein CASSSREGGEVPEQFF. The rearrangement uses TRBV5-4 and TRBJ2-1; the match to TRBD2 covers 7 bases. The CDR3 is 16 residues long. V gave up 3 bases and J gave up 9 bases; unmatched junction bases: 15. The germline V gene encodes CDR1 SGHNT and CDR2 YYREEE (reference sequence).

This clone was observed once. This chain uses TRBV4-1 with TRBJ2-7; maybe TRBD2 (5 bases). The CDR3 length is 14 residues. Trimming pared 5 bases from V and 1 base from J, leaving 12 bases between. The germline gives CDR1 MGHRA, CDR2 YSYEKL. The CDR3 coding sequence is TGCGCCAGCAGCGCGGGCCTACAATCCTACGAGCAGTACTTC. It specifies CASSAGLQSYEQYF.

For the CDR3, the DNA is TGTGCCAGCAGGTCGTTCGAGAGGGATGGCTACACCTTC. This sequence encodes CASRSFERDGYTF. The chain is built from TRBV7-9 and TRBJ1-2, with unresolved D. The V end lost 6 bases, the J end lost 6 bases, and 14 bases lay between the germline ends. Germline CDR1 and CDR2: SEHNR and FQNEAQ (reference sequence). There are 13 residues in the CDR3.

V usage is TRBV28 and J usage is TRBJ2-1, with D perhaps matching TRBD2 (6 bases). V shed 4 bases and J shed 2 bases, with 18 bases lying between them. The CDR3 is 17 residues long. CDR1 and CDR2 from the germline V gene are MDHEN and SYDVKM. The CDR3 spells CASSSLAGPTTYNEQFF. DNA of the CDR3: TGTGCCAGCAGTTCTCTCGCGGGACCTACCACCTACAATGAGCAGTTCTTC.

The rearrangement joins TRBV11-2 to TRBJ2-1; possibly TRBD2 for D (6 bases). This CDR3 is 15 amino acids long. In germline, CDR1 is SGHAT, CDR2 FQNNGV. Trimming stripped 2 bases from V and 3 bases from J, with 11 bases between. Here the CDR3 reads CASSLYRGSYNEQFF. The DNA for the CDR3 is TGTGCCAGCAGCTTATATCGGGGGAGCTACAATGAGCAGTTCTTC.

This clone was seen only a few times. V is TRBV7-6 and J is TRBJ1-1; possible D gene TRBD1, 6 bases. In germline, CDR1 is SGHVS, CDR2 FNYEAQ. CDR3 size: 13 residues. The V and J ends lost 6 bases and 1 base respectively, with 9 bases between them. DNA of the CDR3: TGTGCCAGCAGTCGGACAGAGAACACTGAAGCTTTCTTT. Amino acid sequence: CASSRTENTEAFF.

The V call is TRBV7-9, the J call TRBJ2-5, with D maybe TRBD1 (6 bases). The CDR3 sequence is 16 residues long. Germline-derived CDR1 and CDR2 are SEHNR and FQNEAQ (reference sequence). Trimming shortened V by 2 bases and J by 2 bases, and 15 bases separated the two germline ends. As DNA, the CDR3 is TGTGCCAGCAGCTTACATGTGGACAGCTTACAAGAGACCCAGTACTTC. This gives the protein CASSLHVDSLQETQYF.

The rearrangement links TRBV20-1 to TRBJ1-1; D remains unclear. Trimming took off 3 bases at V and 3 bases at J, with 5 bases between the two ends. CDR3 length: 11 amino acids. CDR1 is DFQATT, CDR2 SNEGSKA, per germline (reference sequence). CDR3 residues: CSASPDTEAFF. In DNA form, the CDR3 reads TGCAGTGCTAGCCCTGACACTGAAGCTTTCTTT.

The V call is TRBV27, the J call TRBJ2-7; D possibly corresponds to TRBD2 (5 bases). The CDR3 spans 14 residues. With 2 bases removed from V and 3 bases from J, the gap between germline ends came to 11 bases. Germline loops: CDR1 MNHEY, CDR2 SMNVEV (reference sequence). The CDR3 reads CASSLNTGSYEQYF. Written as DNA, the CDR3 is TGTGCCAGCAGTTTAAATACGGGAAGCTACGAGCAGTACTTC.

The chain links TRBV28 to TRBJ1-5; D not resolved. Per the germline V gene, CDR1 is MDHEN and CDR2 is SYDVKM. V gave up 2 bases and J gave up 4 bases, with 6 bases separating them. The CDR3 contains 13 residues. The CDR3 DNA sequence: TGTGCCAGCAGTTTACCGAGTAATCAGCCCCAGCATTTT. Its protein is CASSLPSNQPQHF.

CDR3 in amino acids: CASSPFTGYEQYF. CDR3 bases: TGCGCCAGCAGCCCCTTTACCGGCTACGAGCAGTACTTC. The J gene is TRBJ2-7, the V gene TRBV5-1, with D hard to call. The germline CDR1 and CDR2 sequences are SGHRS and YFSETQ. CDR3 length equals 13 residues. V lost 4 bases, J lost 3 bases, and 11 bases lay in between. Variable domain in full (rest from reference TRBV5-1 and TRBJ2-7): KAGVTQTPRYLIKTRGQQVTLSCSPISGHRSVSWYQQTPGQGLQFLFEYFSETQRNKGNFPGRFSGRQFSNSRSEMNVSTLELGDSALYLCASSPFTGYEQYFGPGTRLTVT.

The V gene is TRBV5-1, the J gene TRBJ2-2; D may be TRBD1 (7 bases). The V and J ends lost 4 bases and 0 bases respectively, with 13 bases between them. This CDR3 is built from 16 residues. Germline V gives CDR1 SGHRS, CDR2 YFSETQ. This CDR3 reads CASSPGDSANTGELFF. In DNA form, the CDR3 reads TGCGCCAGCAGCCCGGGGGACAGCGCGAACACCGGGGAGCTGTTTTTT.

This chain connects TRBV4-1 to TRBJ2-2; D perhaps matches TRBD1 (5 bases). Germline V gene sequence: CDR1 MGHRA, CDR2 YSYEKL. This CDR3 has 16 amino acids. Trimming pared 4 bases from V and 5 bases from J, leaving 17 bases between. The CDR3: CASSLRVIDGTGELFF. The CDR3 coding sequence is TGCGCCAGCAGCCTCAGGGTGATTGATGGGACCGGGGAGCTGTTTTTT.

The chain is built from TRBV11-3 and TRBJ2-3; a possible D gene is TRBD1 (6 bases). V lost 3 bases, J lost 0 bases, and 13 bases lay in between. Germline CDR1 reads SGHNT; CDR2 reads YENEEA. The CDR3 has 16 amino acids. The CDR3 spells CASSFGTTLSTDTQYF. The CDR3 nucleotides are TGTGCCAGCAGCTTCGGGACAACCCTTAGCACAGATACGCAGTATTTT.

This clone was seen once. The V call is TRBV4-1, the J call TRBJ2-5, with 8 bases identical to TRBD1. Germline V gene sequence: CDR1 MGHRA, CDR2 YSYEKL. The junction had 9 bases not matched to a gene; V was cut back by 1 base and J by 5 bases. This CDR3 spans 16 amino acids. The DNA for the CDR3 is TGCGCCAGCAGCCAAGTACTGGGACAGGAGCTGGAGACCCAGTACTTC. It is translated as CASSQVLGQELETQYF.

This clone was seen just once. This rearrangement joins TRBV18 to TRBJ2-1; 8 bases line up with TRBD2. V lost 6 bases to trimming and J lost 6 bases; unmatched junction nucleotides: 7. Germline lookup yields CDR1 KGHSH and CDR2 LQKENI. The CDR3 has 14 residues. For the CDR3, the DNA is TGTGCCAGCTCCCTCGCCAGCGGGGGCAATGAGCAGTTCTTC. Translation gives CASSLASGGNEQFF.

The genes are TRBV9 and TRBJ2-2; unclear D gene. CDR1 is SGDLS and CDR2 is YYNGEE in the germline V gene. The CDR3 extends over 16 amino acids. V shed 1 base and J shed 1 base, with 11 bases lying between them. Here the CDR3 reads CASSVKEVRNTGELFF. The CDR3 DNA is TGTGCCAGCAGCGTAAAAGAGGTTCGGAACACCGGGGAGCTGTTTTTT.

The rearrangement links TRBV5-1 to TRBJ2-5, with 7 nucleotides matching TRBD1. This CDR3 is 13 amino acids long. The V gene's germline CDR1 is SGHRS and CDR2 YFSETQ. Unmatched junction bases numbered 3, after V lost 2 bases and J lost 5 bases. Here the CDR3 reads CASSLGGTETQYF. CDR3 sequence (DNA): TGCGCCAGCAGCTTAGGGGGCACCGAGACCCAGTACTTC.

The chain combines TRBV10-3 with TRBJ1-5, with D unresolved. Per the germline V gene, CDR1 is ENHRY and CDR2 is SYGVKD. The CDR3 contains 16 residues. V was clipped by 4 bases and J by 2 bases, with 15 bases between them. CDR3 sequence (DNA): TGTGCCATCAGTGGGGAGAAGGGTGGTGGCAATCAGCCCCAGCATTTT. As protein: CAISGEKGGGNQPQHF.

This clone was counted a single time. This may stem from a read error, because a much larger clone lies one nucleotide away. The same CDR3 also results from other DNA sequences found in this sample. This rearrangement joins TRBV7-6 to TRBJ2-7; the match to TRBD1 covers 8 bases. Germline CDR1 is SGHVS and CDR2 is FNYEAQ. This CDR3 spans 14 amino acids. V trimming: 1 base; J trimming: 3 bases; junction bases outside the gene matches: 2. The DNA for the CDR3 is TGTGCCAGCAGCTTAGGGACAGGGAGCTACGAGCAGTACTTC. Translation gives CASSLGTGSYEQYF.

The V call is TRBV10-1, the J call TRBJ1-5; a weak D match, TRBD1 (6 bases). The CDR3 is made up of 13 amino acids. The ends were cut back, 0 bases at V and 6 bases at J, with 6 bases in the middle. The V gene's germline CDR1 is WNHNN and CDR2 SYGVQD (reference sequence). CDR3: CASSESTGQPQHF. The CDR3 DNA reads TGCGCCAGCAGTGAGTCGACAGGTCAGCCCCAGCATTTT.

J is TRBJ1-4 and V is TRBV25-1; TRBD1 matches at 7 bases. The CDR3 runs to 15 residues. The junction had 12 bases not matched to a gene; V was cut back by 6 bases and J by 8 bases. Looked up from germline, CDR1 is MGHDK and CDR2 is SYGVNS. The CDR3 loop reads CASSLNRQGWEKLFF. DNA of the CDR3: TGTGCCAGCAGCCTTAACCGACAGGGTTGGGAAAAACTGTTTTTT.